The 12 T cell receptor beta chains below were found in one sample sequenced in a study of OX40 agonist ivuxolimab in advanced cancers. Profiled with immunoSEQ multiplex PCR; TCRdb holds only in-frame clones, not every one. Of roughly 100,000 clones in the sample, about nine tenths were seen once. This specimen was CD4+ or CD8+ T cells sorted from blood, taken in a trial of the OX40 agonist ivuxolimab. Receptors originate from an adult with an advanced solid tumor such as melanoma, head and neck, liver or kidney cancer.

For the CDR3, the DNA is TGTGCCAGTAGCCCTCTCGGGGCTAGCGGGAGGGCCGTGGGCGGGGAGCTGTTTTTT. Protein sequence: CASSPLGASGRAVGGELFF. V is TRBV19 and J is TRBJ2-2; 12 bases line up with TRBD2. The CDR3 sequence is 19 residues long. With V trimmed by 6 bases and J by 7 bases, 18 bases remained unmatched. In germline, CDR1 is LNHDA, CDR2 SQIVND (reference sequence).

The genes are TRBV6-1 and TRBJ2-5; a weak D match, TRBD2 (5 bases). The V end lost 7 bases, the J end lost 4 bases, and 10 bases lay between the germline ends. This CDR3 spans 12 amino acids. Germline-derived CDR1 and CDR2 are MNHNS and SASEGT. CDR3 sequence (DNA): TGTGCCAGCAAGAGCCTAGCAGAGACCCAGTACTTC. This codes for CASKSLAETQYF.

This clone has at least ten counts. The chain joins TRBV10-3 to TRBJ1-2, with no clear D. With 4 bases removed from V and 4 bases from J, the gap between germline ends came to 13 bases. The germline CDR1 and CDR2 sequences are ENHRY and SYGVKD. The CDR3 is 14 residues long. The CDR3 nucleotides are TGTGCCATCAGTGTAAGGGATGCCGCCTATGGCTACACCTTC. It translates to CAISVRDAAYGYTF.

The chain joins TRBV5-6 to TRBJ2-7, with 8 nucleotides matching TRBD1. Germline assignment: CDR1 SGHDT and CDR2 YYEEEE. J was trimmed by 4 bases and V by 10 bases; bases with no gene match: 13. The CDR3 loop spans 14 amino acids. The chain's CDR3 is CASTRDRLLYEQYF. The CDR3 DNA sequence: TGTGCCTCGACCCGGGACAGGCTATTGTACGAGCAGTACTTC. Full variable domain (outside the CDR3, taken from reference TRBV5-6 and TRBJ2-7): DAGVTQSPTHLIKTRGQQVTLRCSPKSGHDTVSWYQQALGQGPQFIFQYYEEEERQRGNFPDRFSGHQFPNYSSELNVNALLLGDSALYLCASTRDRLLYEQYFGPGTRLTVT.

The chain couples TRBV5-1 to TRBJ1-1; no clear D. V lost 1 base to trimming and J lost 3 bases, with 19 bases between them. The CDR3 is 17 residues long. Looked up from germline, CDR1 is SGHRS and CDR2 is YFSETQ. For the CDR3, the DNA is TGCGCCAGCAGCTTGTCGGGCGCCCTACCGACCGACACTGAAGCTTTCTTT. Translation gives CASSLSGALPTDTEAFF.

The J gene is TRBJ1-3, the V gene TRBV27; the D gene is possibly TRBD1 (6 bases). The CDR3 is made up of 18 amino acids. Germline V gives CDR1 MNHEY, CDR2 SMNVEV (reference sequence). V was trimmed by 7 bases and J by 4 bases, leaving 26 bases between them. This CDR3 is CASTTRGAEEVGGNTIYF. Here the CDR3 DNA reads TGTGCCAGCACCACTAGGGGGGCAGAAGAGGTCGGGGGAAACACCATATATTTT.

The chain combines TRBV7-2 with TRBJ1-4; no firm D call. V was cut by 3 bases and J by 0 bases, with 2 bases left in between. Germline values: CDR1 SGHTA, CDR2 FQGNSA. The CDR3 spans 13 residues. The CDR3 spells CASSFATNEKLFF. CDR3 nucleotides: TGTGCCAGCAGCTTTGCAACTAATGAAAAACTGTTTTTT.

The J gene is TRBJ2-3, the V gene TRBV6-1; D remains unclear. CDR3 size: 16 residues. V lost 3 bases and J lost 0, with 13 bases in between. CDR1 and CDR2 (germline): MNHNS, SASEGT. CDR3 amino acids: CASSEDLHASTDTQYF. CDR3 bases: TGTGCCAGCAGTGAGGATTTGCATGCTAGCACAGATACGCAGTATTTT.

V and J are TRBV18 and TRBJ1-1, with D uncertain. In germline, CDR1 is KGHSH, CDR2 LQKENI. V was clipped by 3 bases and J by 3 bases, with 8 bases between them. This CDR3 contains 13 residues. DNA of the CDR3: TGTGCCAGCTCACCCCTCCTGGACACTGAAGCTTTCTTT. It codes for CASSPLLDTEAFF.

This clone appeared once. The chain combines TRBV7-2 with TRBJ2-2; D is undetermined. This CDR3 is built from 14 residues. The germline V and J ends were trimmed by 5 bases and 1 base, with 8 bases remaining between them. CDR1 is SGHTA, CDR2 FQGNSA, per germline. DNA of the CDR3: TGTGCCAGCAGCCGAGATTTGAACACCGGGGAGCTGTTTTTT. Its protein product is CASSRDLNTGELFF.

The rearrangement links TRBV4-3 to TRBJ2-3; 13 bases are a match to TRBD2. Trimming removed 4 bases from V and 8 bases from J; junction bases left unmatched: 6. Germline CDR1 LGHNA, CDR2 YSLEER. This CDR3 is 15 amino acids long. The CDR3 DNA reads TGCGCCAGCAGCCTTGGACTAGCGGGAGAGGGTACGCAGTATTTT. Translating gives CASSLGLAGEGTQYF.

The chain carries TRBV2 and TRBJ2-7; D remains ambiguous. Germline V gives CDR1 SNHLY, CDR2 FYNNEI. The CDR3 totals 13 residues. The V and J ends lost 2 bases and 5 bases respectively, with 10 bases between them. CDR3 coding DNA: TGTGCCAGCAGTGAATCACGGTGGCACGAGCAGTACTTC. Translating gives CASSESRWHEQYF.